This passage covers 32 T cell receptor beta chains from one sample sequenced in a study of blood T cell repertoires in COVID-19. Assay: immunoSEQ multiplex PCR; the TCRdb copy retains only in-frame clones and omits some. The table records nearly 200,000 clones, about nine tenths of them present only once. Specimen: peripheral blood. All receptors come from a woman aged 70-85 years with acute or convalescent COVID-19.

The V gene is TRBV19, the J gene TRBJ2-5, with 8 bases identical to TRBD2. Germline CDR1 and CDR2: LNHDA and SQIVND (reference sequence). V was pared by 3 bases and J by 5 bases, with 20 bases of the junction left unmatched. The CDR3 runs to 19 residues. The DNA for the CDR3 is TGTGCCAGTAGTATTGGTAGGGGAACAAGCGGGGGTCCCCGGGAGACCCAGTACTTC. Its translation is CASSIGRGTSGGPRETQYF.

V usage is TRBV7-8 and J usage is TRBJ1-2; the match to TRBD1 covers 9 bases. The CDR3 sequence is 15 residues long. V trimming: 0 bases; J trimming: 4 bases; junction bases outside the gene matches: 3. Germline CDR1 is SGHVS and CDR2 is FQNEAQ. The CDR3 nucleotides read TGTGCCAGCAGCTTAGCAGACAGGGGGACCTATGGCTACACCTTC. Its translation is CASSLADRGTYGYTF.

The gene calls are TRBV18 and TRBJ2-5; 9 bases are shared with TRBD1. Losses at the gene ends were 1 base for V and 5 bases for J; bases not matched to a gene: 5. The CDR3 totals 15 residues. CDR1 is KGHSH, CDR2 LQKENI, per germline. The CDR3 DNA reads TGTGCCAGCTCACCACTTCTGGGACAGGGCGAGACCCAGTACTTC. This encodes CASSPLLGQGETQYF. Full variable domain (outside the CDR3, taken from reference TRBV18 and TRBJ2-5): NAGVMQNPRHLVRRRGQEARLRCSPMKGHSHVYWYRQLPEEGLKFMVYLQKENIIDESGMPKERFSAEFPKEGPSILRIQQVVRGDSAAYFCASSPLLGQGETQYFGPGTRLLVL.

The gene calls are TRBV28 and TRBJ1-1; no firm D call. Germline V CDR1 and CDR2: MDHEN, SYDVKM. V was shortened by 8 bases and J by 0 bases, with 13 bases between the two germline ends. This CDR3 is built from 14 residues. The CDR3 sequence: CASVPPGMNTEAFF. The DNA for the CDR3 is TGTGCCAGCGTCCCCCCGGGGATGAACACTGAAGCTTTCTTT.

There are a few counts of this clone. Other DNA sequences from this sample encode an identical CDR3 as well. The rearrangement uses TRBV18 and TRBJ2-7, with a weak D call TRBD2 (5 bases). V shed 3 bases and J shed 3 bases, with 9 bases lying between them. Germline V gives CDR1 KGHSH, CDR2 LQKENI. The CDR3 contains 13 residues. CDR3 DNA sequence: TGTGCCAGCTCACCGGGAGCGAACTACGAGCAGTACTTC. This gives the protein CASSPGANYEQYF. Full variable domain (missing parts from reference TRBV18 and TRBJ2-7): NAGVMQNPRHLVRRRGQEARLRCSPMKGHSHVYWYRQLPEEGLKFMVYLQKENIIDESGMPKERFSAEFPKEGPSILRIQQVVRGDSAAYFCASSPGANYEQYFGPGTRLTVT.

The V and J genes are TRBV19 and TRBJ2-7; a weak D match, TRBD2 (5 bases). V was pared by 1 base and J by 3 bases, with 13 bases between. This CDR3 is built from 15 residues. Germline assignment: CDR1 LNHDA and CDR2 SQIVND (reference sequence). CDR3 protein: CASSIGGQVVYEQYF. The CDR3 DNA reads TGTGCCAGTAGTATAGGAGGGCAAGTTGTCTACGAGCAGTACTTC.

The V gene is TRBV29-1, the J gene TRBJ2-3; 7 bases are a match to TRBD2. Germline V gene data show CDR1 as SQVTM and CDR2 as ANQGSEA. This CDR3 has 14 amino acids. J gave up 3 bases and V 2 bases, and 5 bases lay outside the gene matches. CDR3 amino acids: CSVEPRGRTDTQYF. The CDR3 nucleotides read TGCAGCGTTGAACCGCGGGGGAGAACAGATACGCAGTATTTT.

The gene calls are TRBV19 and TRBJ2-6, with D possibly being TRBD1 (6 bases). CDR3 length equals 14 residues. Deletions cut 2 bases from V and 15 bases from J, with 17 bases between. Per germline, CDR1 LNHDA and CDR2 SQIVND (reference sequence). DNA of the CDR3: TGTGCCAGTAGTATACCCCAGGTTTCAGGGGCCCTGACTTTC. This translates into CASSIPQVSGALTF. Complete variable domain (other parts from reference TRBV19 and TRBJ2-6): DGGITQSPKYLFRKEGQNVTLSCEQNLNHDAMYWYRQDPGQGLRLIYYSQIVNDFQKGDIAEGYSVSREKKESFPLTVTSAQKNPTAFYLCASSIPQVSGALTFGAGSRLTVL.

V usage is TRBV5-7 and J usage is TRBJ1-1, with D possibly matching TRBD1 (5 bases). TRBV5-7 is reported as an ORF; its role is uncertain. The CDR3 contains 18 residues. Trimming removed 3 bases at V and 4 bases at J, with 25 bases between. The CDR3 loop reads CASSWPDTGSQIPTEAFF. The CDR3 bases are TGTGCCAGCAGCTGGCCAGATACAGGTTCCCAAATCCCCACTGAAGCTTTCTTT.

The DNA of the CDR3 is TGCGCCAGCAGCTTGGACAGCGGGGACACAGATACGCAGTATTTT. It encodes CASSLDSGDTDTQYF. V gene TRBV5-1 combines with J gene TRBJ2-3; 7 bases line up with TRBD2. The V gene's germline CDR1 is SGHRS and CDR2 YFSETQ. V gave up 0 bases and J gave up 2 bases; unmatched junction bases: 3. CDR3 size: 15 residues. The variable domain in full, with the rest retrieved from reference TRBV5-1 and TRBJ2-3, is KAGVTQTPRYLIKTRGQQVTLSCSPISGHRSVSWYQQTPGQGLQFLFEYFSETQRNKGNFPGRFSGRQFSNSRSEMNVSTLELGDSALYLCASSLDSGDTDTQYFGPGTRLTVL.

The chain recombines TRBV5-4 with TRBJ2-3; 10 positions match TRBD2. V gave up 2 bases and J gave up 5 bases; unmatched junction bases: 5. This CDR3 spans 15 amino acids. CDR1 SGHNT and CDR2 YYREEE come from the germline V gene (reference sequence). The CDR3 DNA sequence: TGTGCCAGCAGCTTAGCGGGAGGGCCTGGAGATACGCAGTATTTT. Translating gives CASSLAGGPGDTQYF.

This clone was detected once. The V and J genes are TRBV18 and TRBJ2-3; 11 bases map to TRBD2. The CDR3 is 16 residues long. V was clipped by 2 bases and J by 2 bases; unmatched bases: 3. Germline CDR1 reads KGHSH; CDR2 reads LQKENI. Here the CDR3 reads CASSPISGGVTDTQYF. CDR3 nucleotide sequence: TGTGCCAGCTCACCAATTAGCGGGGGGGTCACAGATACGCAGTATTTT.

The chain recombines TRBV18 with TRBJ1-5, with a possible D match to TRBD1 (5 bases). Germline V gene data show CDR1 as KGHSH and CDR2 as LQKENI. Trimming left V 1 base short and J 8 bases short, with 12 bases between. The CDR3 sequence is 14 residues long. In DNA, the CDR3 is TGTGCCAGCTCACCACTTCGGGGGAGTGAGCCCCAGCATTTT. Amino acid sequence: CASSPLRGSEPQHF. Full variable domain (rest looked up from reference TRBV18 and TRBJ1-5): NAGVMQNPRHLVRRRGQEARLRCSPMKGHSHVYWYRQLPEEGLKFMVYLQKENIIDESGMPKERFSAEFPKEGPSILRIQQVVRGDSAAYFCASSPLRGSEPQHFGDGTRLSIL.

V is TRBV28 and J is TRBJ2-7; 12 bases map to TRBD1. This CDR3 is 15 amino acids long. The ends lost 1 base at V and 5 bases at J; junction bases unmatched: 3. Germline V gives CDR1 MDHEN, CDR2 SYDVKM. CDR3: CASSLSGTGGNEQYF. The CDR3 DNA sequence: TGTGCCAGCAGTTTATCCGGGACAGGGGGCAACGAGCAGTACTTC.

The V call is TRBV5-1, the J call TRBJ1-4, with TRBD1 identical over 10 bases. CDR1 and CDR2 (germline): SGHRS, YFSETQ. The CDR3 covers 16 residues. Trimming removed 4 bases from V and 5 bases from J; junction bases left unmatched: 8. CDR3 bases: TGCGCCAGCAGCCCCCTGGGACAGGGGTCAAATGAAAAACTGTTTTTT. This translates into CASSPLGQGSNEKLFF.

The genes are TRBV6-5 and TRBJ2-7; maybe TRBD1 (6 bases). Trimming took 6 bases from V and 6 from J, leaving 18 bases between them. Germline loops: CDR1 MNHEY, CDR2 SVGAGI. The CDR3 is made up of 14 amino acids. DNA for the CDR3: TGTGCCAGCAGAGAGGGGGTTAATGGTTTCGAGCAGTACTTC. It codes for CASREGVNGFEQYF.

The chain joins TRBV5-1 to TRBJ1-2, with D hard to call. This CDR3 has 15 residues. The V gene's germline CDR1 is SGHRS and CDR2 YFSETQ. The V end was cut by 3 bases, the J end by 5 bases, with 17 bases between. DNA for the CDR3: TGCGCCAGCAGCTGGGGAGGGCTCGCCCAATATGGCTACACCTTC. It codes for CASSWGGLAQYGYTF.

The chain joins TRBV2 to TRBJ1-5; the D is unclear. The CDR3 runs to 12 residues. V lost 1 base and J lost 6, with 4 bases in between. Germline lookup yields CDR1 SNHLY and CDR2 FYNNEI. CDR3: CASSEGSQPQHF. As DNA, the CDR3 is TGTGCCAGCAGTGAAGGGAGTCAGCCCCAGCATTTT.

J is TRBJ2-3 and V is TRBV3-1 (or the pseudogene TRBV3-2); TRBD2 matches at 10 bases. Germline V gene sequence: CDR1 LGHDT, CDR2 YNNKEL (reference sequence). The V gene end was trimmed by 4 bases and the J gene end by 1 base; junction bases not matched to a gene: 5. This CDR3 region has 16 residues. This chain's CDR3 is CASSLLAGGGTDTQYF. The CDR3 region has the DNA TGTGCCAGCAGCCTCTTAGCGGGGGGCGGCACAGATACGCAGTATTTT.

DNA of the CDR3: TGTGCCACCAGTGGAGAGTTAGCGGGTGAGCAGTTCTTC. Translation gives CATSGELAGEQFF. This chain links TRBV24-1 with TRBJ2-1, with 7 bases fitting TRBD2. Trimming removed 5 bases from V and 9 bases from J; junction bases left unmatched: 6. The CDR3 contains 13 residues. CDR1 KGHDR and CDR2 SFDVKD come from the germline V gene.

This clone was picked up one time. This sequence joins TRBV11-3 and TRBJ2-7, with 7 bases aligning to TRBD2. The CDR3 runs 15 residues. The V segment lost 1 base and the J segment 3 bases; nucleotides outside the gene matches: 6. Germline assignment: CDR1 SGHNT and CDR2 YENEEA. CDR3 coding DNA: TGTGCCAGCAGCTTAGGTGAGCGGGACGGCTACGAGCAGTACTTC. This translates into CASSLGERDGYEQYF.

This clone came up once. The chain combines TRBV6-1 with TRBJ1-5; 8 nucleotides agree with TRBD1. Germline values: CDR1 MNHNS, CDR2 SASEGT. The J segment lost 2 bases and the V segment lost 3 bases, leaving 6 bases of the junction unmatched. This CDR3 is built from 16 residues. The CDR3: CASSDRTGSRNQPQHF. In DNA, the CDR3 is TGTGCCAGCAGTGACCGGACAGGGTCCCGCAATCAGCCCCAGCATTTT.

The chain uses TRBV12-3 or TRBV12-4 and TRBJ2-3; TRBD2 aligns across 10 bases. After removal of 6 bases from V and 8 bases from J, the junction contained 5 bases not matched to a gene. The CDR3 length is 13 residues. In DNA form, the CDR3 reads TGTGCCAGCAGCCCTAGCGGGGGCCCTACGCAGTATTTT. This gives the protein CASSPSGGPTQYF.

The CDR3 DNA follows: TGTGCCAGCAGGGGAGGAGGGGGCCATAGCTCCTACGAGCAGTACTTC. As protein: CASRGGGGHSSYEQYF. The gene calls are TRBV2 and TRBJ2-7; weak D call: TRBD1 (7 bases). Deletions cut 6 bases from V and 0 bases from J, with 18 bases between. From germline, CDR1 is SNHLY and CDR2 FYNNEI. The CDR3 has 16 residues.

The chain combines TRBV7-2 with TRBJ2-7, with TRBD2 identical over 11 bases. This CDR3 has 15 residues. CDR1 and CDR2 (germline): SGHTA, FQGNSA. V lost 5 bases, J lost 4 bases, and 7 bases stayed unmatched. DNA for the CDR3: TGTGCCAGCAGCCCCCATACTAGCGGGAGATACGAGCAGTACTTC. Translated, it gives CASSPHTSGRYEQYF.

This clone has just a few counts. This sequence joins TRBV5-1 and TRBJ1-5; a weak D match, TRBD1 (5 bases). The CDR3 is 15 amino acids. In germline, CDR1 is SGHRS, CDR2 YFSETQ. V was cut by 2 bases and J by 4 bases, with 13 bases left in between. The CDR3, as DNA: TGCGCCAGCAGCTTACAGGACCCCGCGAATCAGCCCCAGCATTTT. Residues: CASSLQDPANQPQHF.

The rearrangement joins TRBV21-1 to TRBJ1-2; the DNA was not used to check the table's D call, TRBD1. TRBV21-1 is recorded as a pseudogene. There are 14 residues in the CDR3. In DNA, the CDR3 is TGTGCCAGCAGCAAGGGACAGGGTGTAAGTGGCTACACCTTC. Its translation: CASSKGQGVSGYTF.

In this sample, this clone turned up a few times. CDR3 in amino acids: CASSFLQGNTEAFF. The CDR3 DNA reads as TGTGCCAGCAGCTTCCTACAGGGGAACACTGAAGCTTTCTTT. V gene TRBV7-2 combines with J gene TRBJ1-1; TRBD1 is a possible D gene (6 bases). Trimming shortened V by 3 bases and J by 1 base, and 9 bases separated the two germline ends. The germline V gene encodes CDR1 SGHTA and CDR2 FQGNSA. This CDR3 contains 14 residues.

This rearrangement joins TRBV2 to TRBJ2-2; 7 bases match TRBD2. V gave up 6 bases and J gave up 1 base; unmatched junction bases: 2. The CDR3 extends over 14 amino acids. The germline gives CDR1 SNHLY, CDR2 FYNNEI. Written as DNA, the CDR3 is TGTGCCAGCAGGCGCGGGGGGAACACCGGGGAGCTGTTTTTT. It yields the protein CASRRGGNTGELFF.

The CDR3 coding sequence is TGTGCCAGCAGTTTAATGAGGTCCACTGAAGCTTTCTTT. This translates into CASSLMRSTEAFF. The chain combines TRBV12-3 or TRBV12-4 with TRBJ1-1; D remains ambiguous. This CDR3 region has 13 residues. Trimming left V 2 bases short and J 4 bases short, with 8 bases between.

V usage is TRBV5-1 and J usage is TRBJ1-1, with 8 bases that match TRBD1. Per germline, CDR1 SGHRS and CDR2 YFSETQ. V lost 6 bases, J lost 6 bases, and 10 bases stayed unmatched. This CDR3 has 14 residues. This chain's CDR3 is CASNSLGDRPEAFF. CDR3 DNA sequence: TGCGCCAGCAACTCACTAGGGGACAGGCCTGAAGCTTTCTTT.

This chain connects TRBV10-2 to TRBJ2-1, with 11 bases lining up with TRBD2. The CDR3 is made up of 17 amino acids. The V gene's germline CDR1 is WSHSY and CDR2 SAAADI. V lost 1 base, J lost 3 bases, and 5 bases stayed unmatched. DNA for the CDR3: TGCGCCAGCAGTGAGTGGGGACTAGCGGCCTTCTACAATGAGCAGTTCTTC. Amino acids: CASSEWGLAAFYNEQFF.